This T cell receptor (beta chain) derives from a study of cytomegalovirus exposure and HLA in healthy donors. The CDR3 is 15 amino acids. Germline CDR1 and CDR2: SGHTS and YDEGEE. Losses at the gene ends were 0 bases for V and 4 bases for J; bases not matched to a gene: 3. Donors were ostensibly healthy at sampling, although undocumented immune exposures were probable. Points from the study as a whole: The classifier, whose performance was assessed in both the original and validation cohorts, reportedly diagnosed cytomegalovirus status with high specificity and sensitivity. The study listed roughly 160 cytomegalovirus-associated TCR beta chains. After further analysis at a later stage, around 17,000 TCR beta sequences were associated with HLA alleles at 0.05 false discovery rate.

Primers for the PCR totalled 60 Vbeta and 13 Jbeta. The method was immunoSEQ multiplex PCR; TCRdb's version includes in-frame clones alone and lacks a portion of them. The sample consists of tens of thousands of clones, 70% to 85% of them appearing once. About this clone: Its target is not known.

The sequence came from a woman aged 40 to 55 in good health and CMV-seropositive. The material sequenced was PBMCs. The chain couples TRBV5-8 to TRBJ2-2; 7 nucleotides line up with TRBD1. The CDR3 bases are TGTGCCAGCAGCTTGGAGAGGGGGCCCACCGGGGAGCTGTTTTTT. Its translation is CASSLERGPTGELFF.